This record looks at one T cell receptor beta chain sequence and its context. Its specificity is unknown. The study ran its PCR with 60 Vbeta and 13 Jbeta primers. Sequencing used immunoSEQ multiplex PCR; TCRdb keeps in-frame clones, though not all of them. This sample has 65,000 to 100,000 clones, with more than 70% found just once. The V gene lost 2 bases and the J gene lost 8 bases, with 12 bases spanning the gap. Germline V lookup: CDR1 SGHTA, CDR2 FQGTGA. The CDR3 sequence is 13 residues long. These data come from a study of cytomegalovirus exposure and HLA in healthy donors. General study findings and limits: With further analysis later on, most CMV-associated TCR beta chains appeared HLA-restricted. Sequencing depth roughly uniform across donors was assumed in presence/absence analyses. An analysis done earlier found most TCR beta V segments productive about 90% or about 30% of the time. There were some public TCRs occurring in many donors, but most TCR sequences were rare.

Sequencing was carried out using PBMCs. The chain is built from TRBV7-3 and TRBJ1-2, with TRBD1 as a possible D gene (5 bases). The sequence derives from a man aged 40-55 years in good health and CMV-seronegative. The CDR3 bases are TGTGCCAGCAGCTTACTCAGGGAAGGCGGCTACACCTTC. Its protein product is CASSLLREGGYTF.